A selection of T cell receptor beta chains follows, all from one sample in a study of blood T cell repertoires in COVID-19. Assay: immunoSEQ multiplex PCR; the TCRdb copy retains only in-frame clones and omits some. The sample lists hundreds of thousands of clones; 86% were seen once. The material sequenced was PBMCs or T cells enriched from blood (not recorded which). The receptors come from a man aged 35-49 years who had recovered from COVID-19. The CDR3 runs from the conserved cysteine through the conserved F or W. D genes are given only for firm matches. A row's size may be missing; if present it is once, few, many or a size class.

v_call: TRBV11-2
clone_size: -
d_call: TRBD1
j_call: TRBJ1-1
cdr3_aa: CASSLQGAGTEAFF
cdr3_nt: TGTGCCAGCAGCTTACAGGGGGCTGGGACTGAAGCTTTCTTT

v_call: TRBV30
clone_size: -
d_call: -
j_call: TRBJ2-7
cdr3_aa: CARGWESREQYF
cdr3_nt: TGTGCCAGGGGCTGGGAGTCCCGCGAGCAGTACTTC

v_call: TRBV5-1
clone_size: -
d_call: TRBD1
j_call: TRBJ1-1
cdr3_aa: CASSLAGGWTEAFF
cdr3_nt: TGCGCCAGCAGCTTGGCAGGGGGATGGACTGAAGCTTTCTTT

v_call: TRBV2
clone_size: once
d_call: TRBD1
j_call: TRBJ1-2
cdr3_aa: CASSTLTGGYGYTF
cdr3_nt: TGTGCCAGCAGTACCCTGACAGGGGGCTATGGCTACACCTTC

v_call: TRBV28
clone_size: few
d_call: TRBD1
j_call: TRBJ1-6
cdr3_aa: CASTAGQLTNSPLHF
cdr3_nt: TGTGCCAGCACCGCGGGACAGCTGACCAATTCACCCCTCCACTTT

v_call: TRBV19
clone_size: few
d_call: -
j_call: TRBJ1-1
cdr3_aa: CASTPWGHNTEAFF
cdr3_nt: TGTGCCAGTACTCCCTGGGGGCACAACACTGAAGCTTTCTTT

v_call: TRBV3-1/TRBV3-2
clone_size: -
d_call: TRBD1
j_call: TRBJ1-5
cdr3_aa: CASSQNPIGGDQPQHF
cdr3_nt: TGTGCCAGCAGCCAGAATCCCATAGGGGGCGATCAGCCCCAGCATTTT

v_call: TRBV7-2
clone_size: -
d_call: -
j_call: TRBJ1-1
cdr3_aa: CASSLSVGGTEAFF
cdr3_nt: TGTGCCAGCAGCTTATCAGTGGGGGGCACTGAAGCTTTCTTT

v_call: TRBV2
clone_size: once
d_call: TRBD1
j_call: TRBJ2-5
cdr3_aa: CASTIGQGGETQYF
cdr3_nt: TGTGCCAGCACCATTGGACAGGGCGGGGAGACCCAGTACTTC

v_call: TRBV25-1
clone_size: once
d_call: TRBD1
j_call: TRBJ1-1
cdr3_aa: CASNRGQGNTEAFF
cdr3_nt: TGTGCCAGCAACCGGGGACAGGGGAACACTGAAGCTTTCTTT

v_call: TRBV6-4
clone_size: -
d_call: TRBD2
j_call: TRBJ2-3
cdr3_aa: CASSLTSGNTDTQYF
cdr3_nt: TGTGCCAGCAGTCTTACTAGCGGTAACACAGATACGCAGTATTTT

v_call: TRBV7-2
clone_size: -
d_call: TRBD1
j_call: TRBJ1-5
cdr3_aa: CASSLTGGAGQPQHF
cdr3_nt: TGTGCCAGCAGCTTGACAGGGGGCGCGGGACAGCCCCAGCATTTT

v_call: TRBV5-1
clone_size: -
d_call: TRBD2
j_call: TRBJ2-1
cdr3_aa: CASSTRTSGNSNEQFF
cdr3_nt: TGCGCCAGCAGCACCCGGACTAGCGGGAACTCAAATGAGCAGTTCTTC

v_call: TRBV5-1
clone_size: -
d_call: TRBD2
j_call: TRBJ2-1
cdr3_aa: CASSDNLAGGPLNEQFF
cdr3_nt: TGCGCCAGCAGCGATAACCTAGCGGGAGGGCCCTTGAATGAGCAGTTCTTC

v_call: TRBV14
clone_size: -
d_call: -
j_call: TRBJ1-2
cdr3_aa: CASSQDRFRSYGYTF
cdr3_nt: TGTGCCAGCAGCCAAGATCGGTTTCGTAGCTATGGCTACACCTTC

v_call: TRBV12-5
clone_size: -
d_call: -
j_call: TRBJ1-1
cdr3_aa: CASGLIGDTEAFF
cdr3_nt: TGTGCTAGTGGTTTGATAGGGGACACTGAAGCTTTCTTT

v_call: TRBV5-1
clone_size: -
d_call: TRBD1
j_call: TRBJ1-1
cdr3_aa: CASSSGPGTGLGTEAFF
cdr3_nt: TGCGCCAGCAGCTCCGGACCCGGGACAGGGTTGGGCACTGAAGCTTTCTTT

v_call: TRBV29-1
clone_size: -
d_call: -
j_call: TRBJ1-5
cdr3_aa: CSARDNNQPQHF
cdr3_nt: TGCAGCGCCAGAGACAACAATCAGCCCCAGCATTTT

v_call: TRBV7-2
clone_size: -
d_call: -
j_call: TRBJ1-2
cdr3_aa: CASSLELREHGYTF
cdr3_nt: TGTGCCAGCAGCTTAGAGTTGAGGGAACATGGCTACACCTTC

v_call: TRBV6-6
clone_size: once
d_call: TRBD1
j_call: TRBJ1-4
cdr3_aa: CASSYRDRAGEKLFF
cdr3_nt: TGTGCCAGCAGTTACCGAGACAGGGCGGGTGAAAAACTGTTTTTT

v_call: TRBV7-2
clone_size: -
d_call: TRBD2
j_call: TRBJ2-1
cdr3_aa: CASSSVLTSGSNEQFF
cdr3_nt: TGTGCCAGCAGCTCCGTCCTGACTAGCGGGAGTAATGAGCAGTTCTTC

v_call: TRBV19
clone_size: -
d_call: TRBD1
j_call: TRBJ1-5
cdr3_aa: CASSGAGGPNQPQHF
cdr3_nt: TGTGCCAGTAGTGGAGCAGGGGGCCCCAATCAGCCCCAGCATTTT

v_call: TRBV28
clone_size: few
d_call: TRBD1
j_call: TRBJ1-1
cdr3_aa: CASSYSKGARTEAFF
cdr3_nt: TGTGCCAGCAGTTATTCCAAGGGGGCGAGGACTGAAGCTTTCTTT

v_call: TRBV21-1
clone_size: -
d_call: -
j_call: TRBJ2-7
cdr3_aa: CASSKMESPYEQYF
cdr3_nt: TGTGCCAGCAGCAAAATGGAGTCCCCCTACGAGCAGTACTTC

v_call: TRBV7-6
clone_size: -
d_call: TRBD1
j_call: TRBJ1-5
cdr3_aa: CASSLGPGASGDSQPQHF
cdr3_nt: TGTGCCAGCAGCTTAGGGCCAGGAGCCTCCGGGGACAGTCAGCCCCAGCATTTT

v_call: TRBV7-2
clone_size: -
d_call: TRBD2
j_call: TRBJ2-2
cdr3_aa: CASSFRLAGDTGELFF
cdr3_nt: TGTGCCAGCAGCTTTAGGCTAGCGGGGGACACCGGGGAGCTGTTTTTT

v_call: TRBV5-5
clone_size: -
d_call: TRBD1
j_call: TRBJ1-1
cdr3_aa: CASSSDRGNTEAFF
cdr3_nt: TGTGCCAGCAGCTCGGACAGGGGGAACACTGAAGCTTTCTTT

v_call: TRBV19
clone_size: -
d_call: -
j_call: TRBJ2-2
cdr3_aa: CASSISSGSSGELFF
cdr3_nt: TGTGCCAGTAGTATCAGTAGCGGAAGTTCCGGGGAGCTGTTTTTT

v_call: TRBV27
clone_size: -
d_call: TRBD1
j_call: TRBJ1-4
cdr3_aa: CASSSIQGRANEKLFF
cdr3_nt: TGTGCCAGCAGTTCAATACAGGGGCGCGCTAATGAAAAACTGTTTTTT

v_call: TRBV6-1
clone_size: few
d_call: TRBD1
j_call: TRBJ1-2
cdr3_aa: CASSDSGQSNYGYTF
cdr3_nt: TGTGCCAGCAGTGATTCGGGACAGTCTAACTATGGCTACACCTTC

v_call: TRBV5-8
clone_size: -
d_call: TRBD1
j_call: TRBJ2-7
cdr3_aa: CASSWGQKSSYEQYF
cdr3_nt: TGTGCCAGCAGCTGGGGACAGAAAAGCTCCTACGAGCAGTACTTC

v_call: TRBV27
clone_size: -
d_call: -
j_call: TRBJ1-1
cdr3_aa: CASSITGLNTEAFF
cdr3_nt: TGTGCCAGCAGTATAACAGGGTTGAACACTGAAGCTTTCTTT

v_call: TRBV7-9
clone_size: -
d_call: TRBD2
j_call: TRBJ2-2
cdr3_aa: CASSPEGTSRNTGELFF
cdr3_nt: TGTGCCAGCAGCCCCGAAGGGACTAGCAGAAACACCGGGGAGCTGTTTTTT

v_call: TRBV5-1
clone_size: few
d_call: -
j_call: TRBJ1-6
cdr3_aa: CASSLGQESSPLHF
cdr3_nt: TGCGCCAGCAGCTTGGGACAGGAAAGTTCACCCCTCCACTTT

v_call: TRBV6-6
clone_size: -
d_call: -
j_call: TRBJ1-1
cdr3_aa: CASGTRSNTEAFF
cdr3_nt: TGTGCCAGCGGTACCAGGTCGAACACTGAAGCTTTCTTT

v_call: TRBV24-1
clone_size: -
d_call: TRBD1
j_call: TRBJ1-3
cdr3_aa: CATSGTGLDTIYF
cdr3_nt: TGTGCCACCAGTGGGACAGGCTTAGACACCATATATTTT

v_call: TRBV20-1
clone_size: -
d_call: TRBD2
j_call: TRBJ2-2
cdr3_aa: CSASAGGGGELFF
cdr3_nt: TGCAGTGCTAGTGCGGGAGGGGGCGGGGAGCTGTTTTTT

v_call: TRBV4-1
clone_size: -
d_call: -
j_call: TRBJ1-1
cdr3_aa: CASSQGGLNTEAFF
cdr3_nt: TGCGCCAGCAGCCAAGGCGGGCTGAACACTGAAGCTTTCTTT

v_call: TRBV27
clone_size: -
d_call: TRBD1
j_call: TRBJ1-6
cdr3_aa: CASRGQGDSPLHF
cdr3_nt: TGTGCCAGCAGGGGACAGGGGGATTCACCCCTCCACTTT

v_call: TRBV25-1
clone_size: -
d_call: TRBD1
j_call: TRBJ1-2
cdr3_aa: CASSPTRDRPPYGYTF
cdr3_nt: TGTGCCAGCAGTCCTACACGGGACAGGCCTCCCTATGGCTACACCTTC

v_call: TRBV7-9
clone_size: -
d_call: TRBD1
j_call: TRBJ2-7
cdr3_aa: CASATGSYEQYF
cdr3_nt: TGTGCCAGTGCGACAGGGAGTTACGAGCAGTACTTC

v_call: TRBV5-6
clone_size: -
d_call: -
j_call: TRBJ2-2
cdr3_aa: CASSSSGQFGELFF
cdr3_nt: TGTGCCAGCAGCTCATCCGGACAGTTCGGGGAGCTGTTTTTT

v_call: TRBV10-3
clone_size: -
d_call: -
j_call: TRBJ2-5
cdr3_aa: CAISESGRETQYF
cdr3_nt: TGTGCCATCAGTGAGTCAGGGAGGGAGACCCAGTACTTC

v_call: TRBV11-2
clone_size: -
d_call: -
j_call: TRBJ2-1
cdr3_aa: CASSLDQGSYNEQFF
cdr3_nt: TGTGCCAGCAGCTTAGATCAGGGTTCCTACAATGAGCAGTTCTTC

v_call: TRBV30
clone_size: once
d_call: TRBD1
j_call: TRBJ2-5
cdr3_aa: CAWSDRGQGRHETQYF
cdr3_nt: TGTGCCTGGAGTGACCGGGGACAGGGAAGGCACGAGACCCAGTACTTC

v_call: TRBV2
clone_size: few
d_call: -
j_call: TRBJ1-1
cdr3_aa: CASTQGNTEAFF
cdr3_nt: TGTGCCAGCACCCAGGGGAACACTGAAGCTTTCTTT

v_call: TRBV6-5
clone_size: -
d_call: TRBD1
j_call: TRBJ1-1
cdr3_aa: CASGTGGNTEAFF
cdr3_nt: TGTGCCAGCGGTACAGGGGGTAACACTGAAGCTTTCTTT

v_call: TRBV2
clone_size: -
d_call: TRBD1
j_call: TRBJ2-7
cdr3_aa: CASSESRDRLYEQYF
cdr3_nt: TGTGCCAGCAGTGAATCAAGGGACAGACTCTACGAGCAGTACTTC

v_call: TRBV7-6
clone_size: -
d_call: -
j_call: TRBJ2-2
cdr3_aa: CASSLFFGGNTGELFF
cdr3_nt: TGTGCCAGCAGCCTATTTTTCGGGGGGAACACCGGGGAGCTGTTTTTT

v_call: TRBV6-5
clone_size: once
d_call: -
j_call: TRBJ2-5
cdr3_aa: CASSYAASVGTQYF
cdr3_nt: TGTGCCAGCAGTTACGCGGCTAGCGTTGGGACCCAGTACTTC

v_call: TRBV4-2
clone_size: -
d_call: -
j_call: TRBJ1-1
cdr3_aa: CASSQARVTEAFF
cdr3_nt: TGTGCCAGCAGCCAAGCCCGGGTGACTGAAGCTTTCTTT

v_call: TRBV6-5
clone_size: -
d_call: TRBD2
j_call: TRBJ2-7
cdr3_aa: CASSYGLAGGEEQYF
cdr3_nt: TGTGCCAGCAGTTACGGGCTAGCGGGAGGCGAAGAGCAGTACTTC

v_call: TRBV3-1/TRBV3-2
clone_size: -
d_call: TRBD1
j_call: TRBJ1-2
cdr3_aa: CASSQTGGYTF
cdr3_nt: TGTGCCAGCAGCCAGACAGGGGGCTACACCTTC